The 11 T cell receptor beta chains below come from one sample, sequenced in a study of human T cells and chemical hapten exposure. MiXCR, applied by TCRdb to the RACE reads, yields one record per CDR3 protein. In the table there are around 100,000 distinct CDR3 sequences, approximately 10% of which are singletons. The time point here: patch test 1, 2 weeks after DPC sensitization. The sample's treatment: therapeutic diphenylcyclopropenone sensitization with weekly scalp DPC. The input for sequencing was whole blood, taken in connection with sensitization to the hapten diphenylcyclopropenone (DPC). The receptors come from a middle-aged woman with alopecia areata. Some clones in this sample may be carry-over from other donors' samples.

This chain joins TRBV9 and TRBJ1-3; no definite D call. V was shortened by 9 bases and J by 13 bases, with 8 bases between the two germline ends. The CDR3 sequence is 8 residues long. From germline, CDR1 is SGDLS and CDR2 YYNGEE. CDR3 DNA sequence: TGTGCCACCGCCCTGATATATTTT. Translating it yields CATALIYF.

The rearrangement links TRBV28 to TRBJ1-2; D may be TRBD1 (5 bases). Deletions cut 2 bases from V and 5 bases from J, with 12 bases between. The CDR3 has 14 amino acids. From germline, CDR1 is MDHEN and CDR2 SYDVKM. CDR3 loop: CASSLRGSSYGYTF. Written as DNA, the CDR3 is TGTGCCAGCAGTTTAAGGGGCAGTTCTTATGGCTACACCTTC.

The rearrangement links TRBV20-1 to TRBJ2-7, with D tentatively TRBD1 (6 bases). The V gene lost 5 bases and the J gene lost 3 bases, with 17 bases spanning the gap. The CDR3 covers 14 residues. Germline-derived CDR1 and CDR2 are DFQATT and SNEGSKA (reference sequence). The DNA for the CDR3 is TGCAGTGCTTCCGGGACACTCTCTATCTACGAGCAGTACTTC. It specifies CSASGTLSIYEQYF.

CDR3 region: CASSARAAEAFF. The CDR3 nucleotides read TGTGCCAGCTCAGCCAGGGCTGCTGAAGCTTTCTTT. This chain connects TRBV18 to TRBJ1-1; D is perhaps TRBD1 (5 bases). Germline CDR1 and CDR2: KGHSH and LQKENI. The CDR3 has 12 residues. V lost 5 bases to trimming and J lost 6 bases, with 10 bases between them.

This clonotype came up many times. The chain recombines TRBV7-9 with TRBJ2-1, with a tentative D call TRBD1 (6 bases). Per germline, CDR1 SEHNR and CDR2 FQNEAQ (reference sequence). Trimming took 1 base from V and 9 from J, leaving 13 bases between them. CDR3 length: 14 residues. The DNA of the CDR3 is TGTGCCAGCAGCTTAGTAAGGAGAGGGGGTGAGCAGTTCTTC. It encodes CASSLVRRGGEQFF.

This clonotype came up many times. This chain connects TRBV25-1 to TRBJ1-2; no reliable D call. This CDR3 is built from 14 residues. Germline V gene data show CDR1 as MGHDK and CDR2 as SYGVNS. The germline V and J ends were trimmed by 3 bases and 4 bases, with 12 bases remaining between them. The CDR3 nucleotides read TGTGCCAGCAGTGATAGCGCGAGTATCTATGGCTACACCTTC. Translated, it gives CASSDSASIYGYTF.

This clonotype was counted a few times. This sequence joins TRBV12-3 or TRBV12-4 and TRBJ2-5; D may be TRBD1 (5 bases). V was pared by 5 bases and J by 4 bases, with 17 bases between. The CDR3 consists of 15 residues. The CDR3 coding sequence is TGTGCCAGCAGTAGGTTGGGGCAAGTGGGAGAGACCCAGTACTTC. Translation: CASSRLGQVGETQYF.

This clonotype was found a few times. The rearrangement uses TRBV11-2 and TRBJ2-3; the D call may be TRBD1 or TRBD2 (5 bases each). The CDR3 is made up of 14 amino acids. Germline assignment: CDR1 SGHAT and CDR2 FQNNGV. Trimming shortened V by 4 bases and J by 7 bases, and 15 bases separated the two germline ends. The CDR3 DNA follows: TGTGCCAGCAGCTCACCCAACGGGGCGAATACGCAGTATTTT. This translates into CASSSPNGANTQYF.

The V gene is TRBV2, the J gene TRBJ2-4; TRBD2 agrees at 8 bases. V lost 7 bases, J lost 4 bases, and 9 bases stayed unmatched. The CDR3 runs 15 residues. Germline V gene data show CDR1 as SNHLY and CDR2 as FYNNEI. The CDR3 DNA reads TGTGCCAGCACCGGGAGGGGACCAGCGAAAAACATTCAGTACTTC. This gives the protein CASTGRGPAKNIQYF.

This clonotype was recorded a few times. J is TRBJ1-2 and V is TRBV7-2; TRBD1 agrees at 7 bases. V shed 5 bases and J 8 bases; nucleotides not matched to a gene: 11. The CDR3 has 14 amino acids. Germline V gene data show CDR1 as SGHTA and CDR2 as FQGNSA. The CDR3 reads CASSQGGVAFGYTF. CDR3 DNA sequence: TGTGCCAGCAGCCAGGGGGGAGTTGCTTTCGGCTACACCTTC.

This clonotype was seen a handful of times. The chain combines TRBV19 with TRBJ1-2, with TRBD1 identical over 9 bases. CDR1 and CDR2 (germline): LNHDA, SQIVND (reference sequence). V shed 3 bases, J shed 6 bases, and the junction held 5 bases outside the gene matches. The CDR3 covers 14 residues. The CDR3: CASSIRQGVNGYTF. The CDR3, as DNA: TGTGCCAGTAGTATCCGACAGGGGGTAAATGGCTACACCTTC.